This T cell receptor (beta chain) was recorded in a study of blood T cells in healthy people across ages. On the study more broadly: Capture by template switching was about one barcoded beta molecule per two T cells.

A second PCR of about 6 to 12 cycles used a sample-barcoded 5' primer and a J-beta primer mix. Via MiXCR, TCRdb re-called the 5' RACE reads, giving one row per CDR3 protein. Of around 1,000,000 distinct CDR3 sequences listed, almost 25% are singletons. The CDR3 is made up of 18 amino acids. The germline V and J ends were trimmed by 4 bases and 0 bases, with 22 bases remaining between them. In germline, CDR1 is MNHEY, CDR2 SVGAGI. This clonotype was seen a handful of times. These records were also assigned to another study, of T cells of mothers and their children.

The gene calls are TRBV6-5 and TRBJ2-7; TRBD2 is a possible D gene (7 bases). The sequenced sample consisted of blood. The receptor was derived from a girl aged 2 to 10 in good health. The CDR3 loop is CASSSLSGGSLSSYEQYF. The CDR3 bases are TGTGCCAGCAGTTCCCTCTCGGGGGGCTCTCTAAGCTCCTACGAGCAGTACTTC.